This entry concerns a single TCR beta chain. Its antigen is as yet unknown. The donors comprised healthy bone marrow donors. V lost 5 bases and J lost 6; bases outside the gene matches: 3. This CDR3 comprises 12 residues. Germline assignment: CDR1 SGHNT and CDR2 YENEEA. This sample is drawn from a study of cytomegalovirus exposure and HLA in healthy donors. General study points: CMV antigen specificity was confirmed in vitro for a few CMV-associated chains. In a later analysis, an Asian-associated ancestry cluster reportedly showed fewer N-insertions than the roughly 730-donor mean. Productive rates of about 87% or about 30% were seen for most TCR beta V segments in an earlier analysis.

The PCR contained 60 Vbeta and 13 Jbeta primers. Method: immunoSEQ multiplex PCR; TCRdb's copy keeps in-frame clones and lacks some. Among roughly 150,000 clones listed, approximately 85% were seen once. The sequencing input was PBMCs. The chain couples TRBV11-3 to TRBJ2-7; 8 bases fit TRBD2. The source is a girl aged 2-9 years in good health and CMV-seropositive. The CDR3 loop reads CASSTGGAEQYF. DNA for the CDR3: TGTGCCAGCAGCACGGGGGGGGCCGAGCAGTACTTC.